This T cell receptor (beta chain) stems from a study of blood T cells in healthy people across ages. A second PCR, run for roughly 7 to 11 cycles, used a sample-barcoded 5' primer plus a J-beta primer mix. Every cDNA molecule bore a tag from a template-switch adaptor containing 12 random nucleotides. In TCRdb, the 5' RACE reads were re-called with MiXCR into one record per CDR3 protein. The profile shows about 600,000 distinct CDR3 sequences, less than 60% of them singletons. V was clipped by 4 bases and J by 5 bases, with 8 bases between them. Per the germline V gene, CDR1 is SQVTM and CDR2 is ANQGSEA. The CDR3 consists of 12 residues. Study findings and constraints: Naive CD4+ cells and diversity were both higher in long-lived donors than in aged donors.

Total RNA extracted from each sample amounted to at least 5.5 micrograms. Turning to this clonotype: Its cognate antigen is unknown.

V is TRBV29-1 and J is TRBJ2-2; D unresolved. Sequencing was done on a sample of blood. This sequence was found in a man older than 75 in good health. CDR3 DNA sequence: TGCAGCGTTGGTCAAGGGACCGGGGAGCTGTTTTTT. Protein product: CSVGQGTGELFF.